The rows below give T cell receptor beta chains drawn from one sample of a study of blood T cell repertoires in COVID-19. The protocol was immunoSEQ multiplex PCR, while the TCRdb copy is restricted to in-frame clones and leaves out a portion. Seen here are 190,000 or so clones, approximately 85% observed once, and the top ten hold under 9.5%. What was sequenced was PBMCs or T cells enriched from blood (not recorded which). These receptors all stem from a woman aged 25 to 45 who had recovered from COVID-19. The CDR3 runs from the conserved cysteine through the conserved F or W. The D gene is left open where the match is weak. The size of a clone is reported for some rows only, either as once, few or many, or as a class for expanded clones.

j_call v_call clone_size d_call cdr3_nt cdr3_aa
TRBJ2-7 TRBV28 NA NA TGTGCCAGCAGTTTCCAGGGGTCCGAGCAGTACTTC CASSFQGSEQYF
TRBJ2-3 TRBV27 once TRBD2 TGTGCCAGCAGTACGGCGGGACTAGCGGGAGATACGCAGTATTTT CASSTAGLAGDTQYF
TRBJ1-2 TRBV27 NA TRBD1 TGTGCCAGCAGACCATATACAGGGGGCTATGGCTACACCTTC CASRPYTGGYGYTF
TRBJ1-5 TRBV27 NA NA TGTGCCAGCAGTTTATTTAAGGCAGGGCACAATCACAATCAGCCCCAGCATTTT CASSLFKAGHNHNQPQHF
TRBJ2-1 TRBV6-4 NA NA TGTGCCAGCAGGAGCCGGAGGCAGTTCTTC CASRSRRQFF
TRBJ2-7 TRBV7-3 NA TRBD2 TGTGCCAGCAGCTTAGGGGGACTAGCGGGAGGCGAGCAGTACTTC CASSLGGLAGGEQYF
TRBJ2-7 TRBV14 NA NA TGTGCCAGCAGCCTCCCCGGGGTCGGGGGGCAGTACTTC CASSLPGVGGQYF
TRBJ2-1 TRBV3-1/TRBV3-2 NA TRBD2 TGTGCCAGCAGCCAAGGGAGCGGGCTAGCGGGAGTCTATGAGCAGTTCTTC CASSQGSGLAGVYEQFF
TRBJ2-2 TRBV5-6 few TRBD2 TGTGCCAGCAGCTTGCCTGGGGCTAGCGGGAGTATAAGCGCCGGGGAGCTGTTTTTT CASSLPGASGSISAGELFF
TRBJ2-5 TRBV3-1/TRBV3-2 NA TRBD1 TGTGCCAGCAGCCGTGGACAGGGGGAGTCAGAGACCCAGTACTTC CASSRGQGESETQYF